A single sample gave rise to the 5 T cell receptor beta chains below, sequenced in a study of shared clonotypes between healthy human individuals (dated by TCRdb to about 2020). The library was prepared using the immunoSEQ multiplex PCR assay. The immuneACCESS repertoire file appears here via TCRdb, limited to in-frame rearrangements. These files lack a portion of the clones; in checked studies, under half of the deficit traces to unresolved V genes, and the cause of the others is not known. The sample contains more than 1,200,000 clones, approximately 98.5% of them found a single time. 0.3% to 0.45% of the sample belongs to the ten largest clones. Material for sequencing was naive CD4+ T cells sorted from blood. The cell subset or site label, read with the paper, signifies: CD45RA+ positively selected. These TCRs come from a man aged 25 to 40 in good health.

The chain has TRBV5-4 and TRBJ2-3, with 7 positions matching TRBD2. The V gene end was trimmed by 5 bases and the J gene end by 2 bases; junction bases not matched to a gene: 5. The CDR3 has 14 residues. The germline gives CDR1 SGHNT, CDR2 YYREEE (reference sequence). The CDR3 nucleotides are TGTGCCAGCAGTTCCGGGACTAACACAGATACGCAGTATTTT. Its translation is CASSSGTNTDTQYF.

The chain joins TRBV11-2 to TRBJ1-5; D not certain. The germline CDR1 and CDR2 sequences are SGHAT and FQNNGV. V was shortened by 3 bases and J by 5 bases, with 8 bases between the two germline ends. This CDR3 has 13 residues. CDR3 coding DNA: TGTGCCAGCAGCTTCGACTTATATCAGCCCCAGCATTTT. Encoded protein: CASSFDLYQPQHF. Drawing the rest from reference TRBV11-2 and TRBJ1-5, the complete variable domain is EAGVAQSPRYKIIEKRQSVAFWCNPISGHATLYWYQQILGQGPKLLIQFQNNGVVDDSQLPKDRFSAERLKGVDSTLKIQPAKLEDSAVYLCASSFDLYQPQHFGDGTRLSIL.

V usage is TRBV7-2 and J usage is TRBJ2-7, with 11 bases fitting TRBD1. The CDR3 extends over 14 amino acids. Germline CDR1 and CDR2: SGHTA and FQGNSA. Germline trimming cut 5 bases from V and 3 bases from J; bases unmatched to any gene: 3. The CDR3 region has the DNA TGTGCCAGCAGCCCGGACAGGGGGCTCTACGAGCAGTACTTC. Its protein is CASSPDRGLYEQYF.

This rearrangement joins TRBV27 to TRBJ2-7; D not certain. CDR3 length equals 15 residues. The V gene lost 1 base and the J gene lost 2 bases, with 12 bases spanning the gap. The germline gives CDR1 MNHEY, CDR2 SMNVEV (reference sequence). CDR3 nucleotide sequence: TGTGCCAGCAGTTTATTCCCAGGTCCTACCTACGAGCAGTACTTC. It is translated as CASSLFPGPTYEQYF.

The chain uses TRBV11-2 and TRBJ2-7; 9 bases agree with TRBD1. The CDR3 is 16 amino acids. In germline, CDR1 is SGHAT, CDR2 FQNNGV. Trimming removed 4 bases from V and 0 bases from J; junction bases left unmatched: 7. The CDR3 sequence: CASSSDRGALSYEQYF. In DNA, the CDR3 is TGTGCCAGCAGCTCCGACAGGGGGGCCCTCTCCTACGAGCAGTACTTC. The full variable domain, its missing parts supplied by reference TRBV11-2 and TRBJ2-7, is EAGVAQSPRYKIIEKRQSVAFWCNPISGHATLYWYQQILGQGPKLLIQFQNNGVVDDSQLPKDRFSAERLKGVDSTLKIQPAKLEDSAVYLCASSSDRGALSYEQYFGPGTRLTVT.